This T cell receptor (beta chain) stems from a study of blood T cell repertoires in COVID-19. The V gene lost 3 bases and the J gene lost 2 bases, with 13 bases spanning the gap. Germline CDR1 MNHNS, CDR2 SASEGT. CDR3 length: 15 amino acids. The table came from immunoSEQ multiplex PCR; TCRdb's copy has only in-frame clones and leaves some out. The data contain approximately 62,000 clones, 80% to 90% of them singletons. Material: peripheral blood. The TCR comes from a human donor with active COVID-19. The donor label of this sample is uncertain. The chain employs TRBV6-1 and TRBJ2-5; the D gene is possibly TRBD2 (7 bases). CDR3 amino acids: CASSEEAGTQETQYF. CDR3 DNA: TGTGCCAGCAGTGAGGAAGCGGGGACACAAGAGACCCAGTACTTC.